This TCR beta chain was documented in a study of post-analysis software for immune sequencing data (dated by TCRdb to 2013 to 2016). Broadly, across the study: The recorded disease courses included relapsing-remitting, secondary progressive and progressive-relapsing multiple sclerosis, and some patients had no subtype annotation. The patient repertoires were set against under 12 previously published healthy control repertoires from donors whose ages ranged from 6 to 25 years. A subset of samples was prepared in parallel using single-end sample barcoding, then pooled and co-amplified after Illumina adapter ligation.

The CDR3 sequence holds 16 residues, the cysteine and phenylalanine included. Solely the CDR3 DNA is kept, with 48 bases framed from the first base. Trimmed from V: 7 bases; trimmed from J: 1 base; junction bases lacking a gene match: 3. Looking up the germline V gene yields CDR1 MNHNS and CDR2 SASEGT. Receptor amplification or capture employed PCR. The sequencing machine was an Illumina HiSeq 2500. To reduce PCR and sequencing biases, unique molecular identifiers were incorporated into the TCR beta cDNA libraries. Per 1 to 10 million input T cells, approximately 500,000 cDNA molecules were obtained, such that each molecule approximated one T cell. The patient libraries were prepared and sequenced with the same protocol used for the earlier healthy control dataset. Samples belonging to the same batch were prepared together, multiplexed and sequenced on a shared HiSeq lane. The original methods were these. MIGEC handled the raw barcoded reads, throwing out single-read molecular identifier groups before consensus assembly and CDR3 extraction. VDJtools was used for post-analysis of the clonotype tables, with diversity normalized by down-sampling every dataset to the smallest sample size. To correct batch-related cross-sample contamination, repertoire overlap clustering matched CDR3 amino acid sequences but not nucleotide sequences. TCRdb's own reprocessing of the public reads used fastp at Q25 and MiXCR and kept productive beta chains. Entries that share a CDR3 protein sequence are merged under the most common genes and DNA. None of the V and J calls come from the authors' own analysis; TCRdb made them. The sample contains roughly 200,000 distinct CDR3 sequences, 25% to 30% of them found a single time. The ten top clones hold 3.4% of the sample.

Overall study outcomes, separate from this receptor: Direct clustering with F measure showed strong co-clustering of samples prepared in the same batch, prompting a batch-effect correction. The multiple sclerosis patient group was slightly younger than the control group. Significantly lower normalized Chao1 diversity was found in multiple sclerosis patients than in controls, suggesting substantial peripheral T-cell clonal expansion. Several TRBV segments, including TRBV5-6, TRBV5-1 and TRBV20-1, were significantly more frequent in patients than controls.

To demonstrate the VDJtools post-analysis software, the study profiled TCR beta repertoires from the peripheral blood of about a dozen young patients with multiple sclerosis. The patients with multiple sclerosis were children and adolescents between about 6 and 15 years of age. This clonotype showed up just a few times. What this receptor recognizes is not known. Within one base of it there is no much larger clone, and no base qualities were kept. The specimen was blood. The sequence was obtained from a girl under 18 with multiple sclerosis. The chain links TRBV6-1 with TRBJ2-6, and 11 junctional nucleotides match TRBD2. Here the CDR3 is given as CASISSGGSGANVLTF. DNA sequence: TGTGCCAGCATCTCTAGCGGGGGGTCTGGGGCCAACGTCCTGACTTTC.